This T cell receptor beta chain was identified during a study of T cell responses to AZD1222 COVID-19 vaccine. Study results and limitations: Once two AZD1222 doses were given, Spike-specific TCR breadth and depth went up. Per reports, nearly half of all spike-specific TCRs target regions that are unmutated in variants.

Of note for this clone: The antigen is undetermined.

CDR1 is MDHEN and CDR2 is SYDVKM in the germline V gene. The germline V and J ends were trimmed by 8 bases and 4 bases, with 11 bases remaining between them. The CDR3 sequence is 12 residues long. Generated by immunoSEQ multiplex PCR, the TCRdb table keeps only in-frame clones and is missing some. The sample carries roughly 150,000 clones, 87% recorded once. The gene calls are TRBV28 and TRBJ1-2, with a tentative D call TRBD1 (5 bases). This TCR was sampled from an adult who received the AZD1222 COVID-19 vaccine. This sample comprised peripheral blood, obtained 28 days after the second AZD1222 dose. DNA for the CDR3: TGTGCCAGCGGGGGGACGAGCTATGGCTACACCTTC. Amino acids: CASGGTSYGYTF.